A single sample gave rise to the 18 T cell receptor beta chains below, sequenced in a study of blood T cell repertoires in COVID-19 (dated by TCRdb to 2018 to 2021). Libraries came from the immunoSEQ multiplex PCR assay. The table was pulled from immuneACCESS by TCRdb, which kept in-frame rearrangements only. Such tables lose some clones; where checked, under half of the loss comes from unresolved V genes, and the rest has no known cause. Across this sample there are roughly 210,000 clones, with around 87% seen only once. The ten largest clonotypes hold 7.2% of the sample. Sequencing was done on a sample of PBMCs or T cells enriched from blood (not recorded which). The receptors were sampled from a man in his thirties or forties in a cohort exposed to, infected with or recovered from COVID-19 (not recorded which).

The rearrangement uses TRBV5-1 and TRBJ1-1; D uncertain. Germline CDR1 and CDR2: SGHRS and YFSETQ. V lost 3 bases and J lost 4, with 7 bases in between. The CDR3 contains 12 residues. The CDR3 protein is CASSSGGTEAFF. The CDR3 coding sequence is TGCGCCAGCAGCTCTGGCGGCACTGAAGCTTTCTTT.

This clone ranks as medium-sized (0.01 to 0.1%). The rearrangement joins TRBV3-1 (or the pseudogene TRBV3-2) to TRBJ2-7, with a possible D match to TRBD1 (5 bases). Trimming took 4 bases from V and 6 from J, leaving 10 bases between them. CDR1 and CDR2 from the germline V gene are LGHDT and YNNKEL (reference sequence). This CDR3 spans 12 amino acids. CDR3 region: CASSPTGFEQYF. The CDR3 bases are TGTGCCAGCAGCCCTACAGGATTCGAGCAGTACTTC.

Only a few counts were recorded for this clone. V and J are TRBV7-9 and TRBJ2-5; perhaps TRBD1 as D (6 bases). Trimming stripped 4 bases from V and 2 bases from J, with 8 bases between. The CDR3 runs 13 residues. Germline CDR1 SEHNR, CDR2 FQNEAQ (reference sequence). The CDR3 protein is CASSWTEQETQYF. DNA of the CDR3: TGTGCCAGCAGCTGGACAGAACAAGAGACCCAGTACTTC.

J is TRBJ1-1 and V is TRBV2; possible D gene TRBD1, 6 bases. The V and J ends lost 7 bases and 1 base respectively, with 13 bases between them. In germline, CDR1 is SNHLY, CDR2 FYNNEI. CDR3 length: 14 amino acids. The CDR3 loop reads CASKGDGKNTEAFF. The CDR3 coding sequence is TGTGCCAGCAAGGGGGACGGAAAGAACACTGAAGCTTTCTTT. The full variable domain, in which reference TRBV2 and TRBJ1-1 provide the parts outside the CDR3, is EPEVTQTPSHQVTQMGQEVILRCVPISNHLYFYWYRQILGQKVEFLVSFYNNEISEKSEIFDDQFSVERPDGSNFTLKIRSTKLEDSAMYFCASKGDGKNTEAFFGQGTRLTVV.

V usage is TRBV5-1 and J usage is TRBJ1-3; 9 nucleotides align to TRBD1. This CDR3 has 14 residues. V was pared by 3 bases and J by 4 bases, with 2 bases of the junction left unmatched. Germline lookup yields CDR1 SGHRS and CDR2 YFSETQ. CDR3 sequence reads: CASSWGQGGNTIYF. The CDR3 DNA reads TGCGCCAGCAGCTGGGGACAGGGAGGAAACACCATATATTTT.

This clone was observed a single time. The rearrangement joins TRBV19 to TRBJ1-3; weak D call: TRBD1 (5 bases). The CDR3 contains 16 residues. Trimming left V 5 bases short and J 2 bases short, with 16 bases between. Germline V gene sequence: CDR1 LNHDA, CDR2 SQIVND (reference sequence). This chain's CDR3 is CASSPRGVLPGNTIYF. CDR3 DNA sequence: TGTGCCAGTAGTCCTCGGGGGGTCCTTCCTGGAAACACCATATATTTT.

The chain combines TRBV5-4 with TRBJ1-4, with TRBD1 as a possible D gene (6 bases). Per germline, CDR1 SGHNT and CDR2 YYREEE (reference sequence). The CDR3 extends over 16 amino acids. Deletions cut 3 bases from V and 4 bases from J, with 16 bases between. The CDR3 sequence is CASSSGGRLYNEKLFF. The CDR3 DNA reads TGTGCCAGCAGCTCTGGGGGCAGGTTGTATAATGAAAAACTGTTTTTT.

Remarks on this clone: The sample has other DNA sequences that encode this CDR3 too. The rearrangement links TRBV9 to TRBJ2-7; a weak D match, TRBD1 (6 bases). Between the trimmed V and J ends, which lost 0 bases and 3 bases, there was a span of 7 bases. This CDR3 comprises 13 residues. The V gene's germline CDR1 is SGDLS and CDR2 YYNGEE. Here the CDR3 reads CASSVGQDYEQYF. The DNA for the CDR3 is TGTGCCAGCAGCGTAGGACAGGACTACGAGCAGTACTTC.

This sequence joins TRBV10-3 and TRBJ2-5; 7 nucleotides agree with TRBD1. This CDR3 is built from 13 residues. The germline CDR1 and CDR2 sequences are ENHRY and SYGVKD. The J segment lost 2 bases and the V segment lost 7 bases, leaving 4 bases of the junction unmatched. The CDR3 nucleotides are TGTGCCATCAAGGGGGCATCACAAGAGACCCAGTACTTC. Protein product: CAIKGASQETQYF.

The chain couples TRBV6-5 to TRBJ2-7, with 8 bases fitting TRBD2. The CDR3 is made up of 14 amino acids. Germline V gene data show CDR1 as MNHEY and CDR2 as SVGAGI. V was pared by 2 bases and J by 6 bases, with 6 bases of the junction left unmatched. The CDR3 loop is CASSYGAGGSEQYF. DNA of the CDR3: TGTGCCAGCAGTTACGGGGCGGGAGGTTCCGAGCAGTACTTC.

The V and J genes are TRBV9 and TRBJ1-4, with D perhaps matching TRBD1 (5 bases). The CDR3 runs 16 residues. CDR1 SGDLS and CDR2 YYNGEE come from the germline V gene. The ends were cut back, 0 bases at V and 6 bases at J, with 15 bases in the middle. CDR3 sequence (DNA): TGTGCCAGCAGCGTAGACCTCGGGAGAGGGGATGAAAAACTGTTTTTT. It codes for CASSVDLGRGDEKLFF.

This clone was seen once. V is TRBV19 and J is TRBJ2-2; D ambiguous. This CDR3 contains 15 residues. Trimming took off 1 base at V and 4 bases at J, with 10 bases between the two ends. CDR1 is LNHDA, CDR2 SQIVND, per germline (reference sequence). The CDR3 DNA reads TGTGCCAGTAGTATAGTGGGCGCAACCACCGGGGAGCTGTTTTTT. Translating gives CASSIVGATTGELFF.

This clone was recorded many times. The V gene is TRBV6-5, the J gene TRBJ2-5; TRBD1 agrees at 8 bases. V shed 5 bases and J 5 bases; nucleotides not matched to a gene: 7. The germline V gene has CDR1 MNHEY and CDR2 SVGAGI. The CDR3 contains 14 residues. The CDR3 sequence: CASSHRDRRETQYF. The CDR3 bases are TGTGCCAGCAGTCACCGGGACAGGCGGGAGACCCAGTACTTC.

This clone was recorded once. The V call is TRBV6-1, the J call TRBJ1-2, with D possibly matching TRBD1 (6 bases). Germline lookup yields CDR1 MNHNS and CDR2 SASEGT. V gave up 2 bases and J gave up 6 bases, with 19 bases separating them. The CDR3 has 16 amino acids. CDR3 bases: TGTGCCAGCAGTGAATGGAGTCAGAGGACAGAAGATGGCTACACCTTC. This gives the protein CASSEWSQRTEDGYTF.

This clone was recorded once. The chain recombines TRBV28 with TRBJ2-6, with 12 bases that match TRBD1. This CDR3 has 20 residues. The V and J ends lost 3 bases and 0 bases, in that order; junction bases with no gene match: 9. CDR1 and CDR2 (germline): MDHEN, SYDVKM. The CDR3 reads CASSFHWGQGALSGANVLTF. The CDR3 DNA reads as TGTGCCAGCAGTTTTCACTGGGGACAGGGGGCTCTCTCTGGGGCCAACGTCCTGACTTTC. Drawing the rest from reference TRBV28 and TRBJ2-6, the complete variable domain is DVKVTQSSRYLVKRTGEKVFLECVQDMDHENMFWYRQDPGLGLRLIYFSYDVKMKEKGDIPEGYSVSREKKERFSLILESASTNQTSMYLCASSFHWGQGALSGANVLTFGAGSRLTVL.

Only one count was recorded for this clone. The rearrangement uses TRBV6-2 or TRBV6-3 and TRBJ2-3; D unresolved. Trimming removed 6 bases at V and 6 bases at J, with 25 bases between. Germline CDR1 MNHEY, CDR2 SVGEGT. The CDR3 spans 17 residues. CDR3 sequence reads: CASSSPLIPGSADTQYF. The DNA of the CDR3 is TGTGCCAGCAGCTCCCCCTTGATTCCCGGTTCCGCGGATACGCAGTATTTT.

CDR3: CASTPTGGGSNSPLHF. The CDR3 coding sequence is TGCGCCAGCACTCCGACAGGCGGGGGATCTAATTCACCCCTCCACTTT. The chain employs TRBV5-1 and TRBJ1-6, with D perhaps matching TRBD1 (6 bases). From germline, CDR1 is SGHRS and CDR2 YFSETQ. This CDR3 is built from 16 residues. V dropped 6 bases and J dropped 6 bases, with 19 bases sitting between them.

The chain combines TRBV19 with TRBJ1-2, with 10 bases aligning to TRBD1. CDR3 size: 15 residues. Per germline, CDR1 LNHDA and CDR2 SQIVND (reference sequence). The V gene end was trimmed by 5 bases and the J gene end by 5 bases; junction bases not matched to a gene: 8. CDR3 nucleotides: TGTGCCAGTAGTGCCGGGACAGGGGCAGGGTATGGCTACACCTTC. Amino acid sequence: CASSAGTGAGYGYTF.